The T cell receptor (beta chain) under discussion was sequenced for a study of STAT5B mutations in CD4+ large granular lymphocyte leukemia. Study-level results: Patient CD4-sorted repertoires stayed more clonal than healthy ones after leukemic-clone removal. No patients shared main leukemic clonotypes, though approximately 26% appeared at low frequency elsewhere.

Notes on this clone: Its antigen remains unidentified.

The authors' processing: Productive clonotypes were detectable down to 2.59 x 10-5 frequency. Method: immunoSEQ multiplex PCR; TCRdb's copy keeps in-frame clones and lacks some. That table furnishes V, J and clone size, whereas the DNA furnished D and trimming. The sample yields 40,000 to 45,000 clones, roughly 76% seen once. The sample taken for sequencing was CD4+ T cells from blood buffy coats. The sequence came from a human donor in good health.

The CDR3 here is CASSGAGVSPLHF. DNA for the CDR3: TGTGCCAGCAGTGGGGCAGGGGTATCACCCCTCCACTTT. This rearrangement joins TRBV6-1 to TRBJ1-6; a weak D match, TRBD1 (6 bases). The ends were cut back, 4 bases at V and 10 bases at J, with 11 bases in the middle. Germline V CDR1 and CDR2: MNHNS, SASEGT. The CDR3 totals 13 residues.